This TCR beta chain was captured in a study of spatial heterogeneity in lung cancer. Study-level background: A total of more than 65 untreated early-stage non-small cell lung cancer patients served as donors. The authors sequenced available follow-up PBMC samples, taken a median of about 23 months after resection.

TCRdb recomputed calls from the 5' RACE reads with MiXCR, one row per CDR3 protein. The repertoire holds roughly 110,000 distinct CDR3 sequences, with 10% to 11% as singletons. Time point here: blood at routine non-recurrence follow-up after resection. Frozen PBMC, nontumor lung or tumor provided whole RNA, which was sequenced unsorted. CDR3 length: 14 residues. Germline V CDR1 and CDR2: KGHSH, LQKENI. V dropped 3 bases and J dropped 5 bases, with 11 bases sitting between them. The sequence derives from a female donor with early-stage non-small cell lung cancer. This chain connects TRBV18 to TRBJ2-1, with no clear D. The sample in question was PBMCs, obtained at follow-up. CDR3 region: CASSPGNLNNEQFF. The CDR3 DNA is TGTGCCAGCTCACCGGGCAATCTTAACAATGAGCAGTTCTTC.